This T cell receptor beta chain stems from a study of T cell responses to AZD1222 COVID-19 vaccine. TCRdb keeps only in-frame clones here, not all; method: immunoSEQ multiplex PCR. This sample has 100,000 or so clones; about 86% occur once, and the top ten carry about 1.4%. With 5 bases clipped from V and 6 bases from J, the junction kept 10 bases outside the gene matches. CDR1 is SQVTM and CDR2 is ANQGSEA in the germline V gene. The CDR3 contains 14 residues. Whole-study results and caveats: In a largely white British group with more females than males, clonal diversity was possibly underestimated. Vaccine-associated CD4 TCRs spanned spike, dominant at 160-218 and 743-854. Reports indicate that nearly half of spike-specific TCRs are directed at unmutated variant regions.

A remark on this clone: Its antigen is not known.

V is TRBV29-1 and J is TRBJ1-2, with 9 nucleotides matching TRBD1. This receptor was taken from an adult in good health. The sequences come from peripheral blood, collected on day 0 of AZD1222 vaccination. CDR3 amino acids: CSVLQGALGNGYTF. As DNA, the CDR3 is TGCAGCGTTCTACAGGGGGCATTGGGTAATGGCTACACCTTC.